The 21 T cell receptor beta chains listed next were all sequenced from one sample in a study of shared T cell receptors in the human thymus (dated by TCRdb to the early 2020s). The receptor library was made with the immunoSEQ multiplex PCR assay. Not all clones reach the TCRdb copy of this immuneACCESS table, which keeps in-frame sequences only. Checked studies attribute under half of the gap to unresolved V genes and leave the rest unexplained. The table for this sample lists 450,000 to 650,000 clones; roughly 74% of them were counted only once. The ten most abundant clones make up 0.013% of the sample. These same data were also listed under a study on human thymus T cells.

Sequencing was performed on thymocytes. All receptors come from a boy in the first two years of life with a congenital heart defect. Donor details come from another sample of the same person, matched by shared clones.

The chain couples TRBV28 to TRBJ2-7; D possibly corresponds to TRBD2 (6 bases). The CDR3 is made up of 11 amino acids. V lost 3 bases, J lost 12 bases, and 12 bases lay in between. The V gene's germline CDR1 is MDHEN and CDR2 SYDVKM. The CDR3 protein is CASSFGRRGYF. The CDR3 bases are TGTGCCAGCAGTTTTGGGAGGCGGGGGTACTTC.

The count of this clone is one. The chain joins TRBV5-1 to TRBJ2-5; D possibly corresponds to TRBD2 (5 bases). V was pared by 2 bases and J by 11 bases, with 25 bases between. The CDR3 has 16 residues. Germline-derived CDR1 and CDR2 are SGHRS and YFSETQ. The chain's CDR3 is CASSFWAVSANDEQYF. The CDR3 DNA follows: TGCGCCAGCAGCTTCTGGGCCGTTAGCGCAAATGATGAGCAGTACTTC.

This clone has more than one count but fewer than ten. The J gene is TRBJ2-7, the V gene TRBV7-9; 12 positions agree with TRBD1. Germline V CDR1 and CDR2: SEHNR, FQNEAQ (reference sequence). V shed 4 bases, J shed 4 bases, and the junction held 2 bases outside the gene matches. CDR3 size: 14 residues. CDR3: CASSWDRGRYEQYF. CDR3 nucleotides: TGTGCCAGCAGCTGGGACAGGGGGCGATACGAGCAGTACTTC.

The CDR3 nucleotides read TGTGCCAGCAGCTTGTTAAGCGGGAGGGGCCTGATGGATACGCAGTATTTT. Protein sequence: CASSLLSGRGLMDTQYF. The gene calls are TRBV5-4 and TRBJ2-3, with 10 nucleotides matching TRBD2. Germline CDR1 SGHNT, CDR2 YYREEE (reference sequence). The CDR3 is 17 residues long. V lost 1 base, J lost 6 bases, and 11 bases stayed unmatched.

V is TRBV18 and J is TRBJ2-5; unclear D gene. CDR3 length equals 16 residues. V was trimmed by 3 bases and J by 2 bases, leaving 16 bases between them. Germline V gene data show CDR1 as KGHSH and CDR2 as LQKENI. The DNA of the CDR3 is TGTGCCAGCTCACCGTCTAGTTCGGCGCAACAAGAGACCCAGTACTTC. This translates into CASSPSSSAQQETQYF.

The V and J genes are TRBV4-3 and TRBJ2-3; 8 positions match TRBD2. The CDR3 has 17 residues. CDR1 is LGHNA and CDR2 is YSLEER in the germline V gene. Trimming took 0 bases from V and 5 from J; bases not matched to a gene: 10. CDR3 in amino acids: CASSQDRWREAVDTQYF. The CDR3 bases are TGCGCCAGCAGCCAAGATCGCTGGCGGGAGGCGGTAGATACGCAGTATTTT.

The chain is built from TRBV4-1 and TRBJ2-1, with D perhaps matching TRBD2 (6 bases). In germline, CDR1 is MGHRA, CDR2 YSYEKL. The ends were cut back, 0 bases at V and 0 bases at J, with 15 bases in the middle. The CDR3 is 18 residues long. The CDR3 sequence is CASSQDSRRGCSYNEQFF. The CDR3 nucleotides are TGCGCCAGCAGCCAAGATAGTCGGCGGGGATGCTCCTACAATGAGCAGTTCTTC.

This chain joins TRBV19 and TRBJ1-1; D remains unclear. Per the germline V gene, CDR1 is LNHDA and CDR2 is SQIVND (reference sequence). The CDR3 is 14 amino acids. V was cut by 3 bases and J by 1 base, with 9 bases left in between. The CDR3: CASSIRVANTEAFF. Here the CDR3 DNA reads TGTGCCAGTAGTATTCGGGTCGCGAACACTGAAGCTTTCTTT.

The rearrangement uses TRBV6-6 and TRBJ2-7; TRBD1 agrees at 9 bases. In germline, CDR1 is MNHNY, CDR2 SVGAGI (reference sequence). The CDR3 length is 16 residues. V trimming: 5 bases; J trimming: 0 bases; junction bases outside the gene matches: 8. In nucleotides, the CDR3 is TGTGCCAGCAGTCCAGGAGGGACAGGGAGCTCCTACGAGCAGTACTTC. Translated, it gives CASSPGGTGSSYEQYF.

The chain carries TRBV28 and TRBJ2-7; 9 bases are a match to TRBD1. The CDR3 runs 16 residues. Germline V gene sequence: CDR1 MDHEN, CDR2 SYDVKM. After removal of 5 bases from V and 3 bases from J, the junction contained 11 bases not matched to a gene. CDR3 sequence (DNA): TGTGCCAGCAGTGCCGGGACAGGGTGCCCAAACTACGAGCAGTACTTC. Protein sequence: CASSAGTGCPNYEQYF.

The chain uses TRBV4-1 and TRBJ2-1, with a possible D match to TRBD2 (6 bases). Germline V gene data show CDR1 as MGHRA and CDR2 as YSYEKL. The CDR3 is 18 amino acids. V dropped 0 bases and J dropped 4 bases, with 19 bases sitting between them. The CDR3 loop is CASSQELARGIRYNEQFF. CDR3 sequence (DNA): TGCGCCAGCAGCCAAGAATTGGCCCGGGGGATCCGATACAATGAGCAGTTCTTC.

The chain uses TRBV19 and TRBJ1-5; TRBD1 aligns across 8 bases. Germline V gene data show CDR1 as LNHDA and CDR2 as SQIVND (reference sequence). With 5 bases clipped from V and 0 bases from J, the junction kept 21 bases outside the gene matches. This CDR3 region has 21 residues. CDR3 coding DNA: TGTGCCAGTAGTCAGGACAGGGAAAAGGAGCCCCAAATCAATAGCAATCAGCCCCAGCATTTT. Translating gives CASSQDREKEPQINSNQPQHF.

V and J are TRBV14 and TRBJ2-1, with TRBD2 matching over 8 bases. V was clipped by 4 bases and J by 4 bases; unmatched bases: 6. Germline V lookup: CDR1 SGHDN, CDR2 FVKESK. The CDR3 length is 15 residues. CDR3 sequence reads: CASSPDGRDYNEQFF. The CDR3 region has the DNA TGTGCCAGCAGCCCTGACGGGAGGGATTACAATGAGCAGTTCTTC.

V and J are TRBV5-1 and TRBJ2-1, with 8 bases matching TRBD2. The CDR3 has 14 residues. Germline V gives CDR1 SGHRS, CDR2 YFSETQ. V lost 7 bases, J lost 9 bases, and 12 bases stayed unmatched. CDR3 residues: CASRGQAGVREQFF. CDR3 DNA sequence: TGCGCCAGCCGAGGCCAAGCGGGAGTCCGTGAGCAGTTCTTC.

The chain recombines TRBV27 with TRBJ2-1, with D perhaps matching TRBD2 (6 bases). From germline, CDR1 is MNHEY and CDR2 SMNVEV (reference sequence). The CDR3 has 13 residues. Between the trimmed V and J ends, which lost 7 bases and 6 bases, there was a span of 13 bases. The CDR3 DNA follows: TGTGCCAGCACTACCACTAGCAGCAATGAGCAGTTCTTC. Its protein is CASTTTSSNEQFF.

The chain has TRBV7-8 and TRBJ2-7; possibly TRBD2 for D (6 bases). Between the trimmed V and J ends, which lost 5 bases and 3 bases, there was a span of 29 bases. CDR1 SGHVS and CDR2 FQNEAQ come from the germline V gene. The CDR3 sequence is 19 residues long. In nucleotides, the CDR3 is TGTGCCAGCAGCCCTCAGTGGGAGGCGGGTCTAGGGCCCCGCTACGAGCAGTACTTC. Translating gives CASSPQWEAGLGPRYEQYF.

The table lists this clone with a few counts. The gene calls are TRBV25-1 and TRBJ2-1; 7 bases align to TRBD2. The CDR3 is 18 amino acids. J lost 3 bases, V lost 1 base, and 12 bases had no gene match. Germline CDR1 MGHDK, CDR2 SYGVNS. CDR3 in DNA: TGTGCCAGCAGTGAATTTGGTAGTAGGAGCGGGGACTACAATGAGCAGTTCTTC. Translation: CASSEFGSRSGDYNEQFF.

The chain links TRBV19 to TRBJ2-7, with 9 bases fitting TRBD1. This CDR3 has 17 amino acids. Germline V gene data show CDR1 as LNHDA and CDR2 as SQIVND (reference sequence). The V gene end was trimmed by 1 base and the J gene end by 4 bases; junction bases not matched to a gene: 11. CDR3 coding DNA: TGTGCCAGTAGTATAGGCGAAAGGCCGGGACAGGGATACGAGCAGTACTTC. Protein: CASSIGERPGQGYEQYF.

This chain links TRBV30 with TRBJ2-3; maybe TRBD2 (6 bases). Germline CDR1 and CDR2: GTSNPN and SVGIG (reference sequence). V shed 4 bases and J shed 5 bases, with 10 bases lying between them. The CDR3 spans 12 residues. This CDR3 is CAWIGGLDTQYF. Written as DNA, the CDR3 is TGTGCCTGGATAGGAGGGTTAGATACGCAGTATTTT.

The CDR3 DNA reads TGCGCCAGCAGCCAAGAATTCCGACAGGGGCTGAAACACAATGAGCAGTTCTTC. Its translation: CASSQEFRQGLKHNEQFF. The genes are TRBV4-3 and TRBJ2-1; TRBD1 matches 8 bases. This CDR3 is built from 18 residues. In germline, CDR1 is LGHNA, CDR2 YSLEER. V shed 0 bases and J 5 bases; nucleotides not matched to a gene: 12.

In the case of this clone: The same CDR3 arises from other DNA sequences in this sample as well. CDR3 region: CASSFGTISYEQYF. The CDR3 DNA is TGTGCCAGCAGTTTTGGGACAATCTCCTACGAGCAGTACTTC. V usage is TRBV28 and J usage is TRBJ2-7; TRBD1 is a possible D gene (6 bases). The CDR3 is made up of 14 amino acids. V lost 3 bases and J lost 0, with 9 bases in between. Germline CDR1 reads MDHEN; CDR2 reads SYDVKM.